Included here is one T cell receptor beta chain sequence, with context. Its cognate antigen has yet to be identified. No base qualities exist here, and no much larger clone lies one base off it. The trim is 1 base for V and 1 base for J, with a gap of 10 bases between the germline ends. The germline V gene provides CDR1 SGHVS and CDR2 FQNEAQ. Including the terminal cysteine and phenylalanine, the CDR3 comprises 15 residues. Just CDR3 DNA is preserved here, 45 bases in frame from base 1. Library method: the immunoSEQ multiplex PCR assay. Drawn from immuneACCESS, this table holds only the in-frame rearrangements with V and J called that TCRdb kept. Clones are partly lost; checked studies trace under half to an unresolved V gene and leave the rest unexplained. The table for this sample lists fewer than 250,000 clones; over 80% of them were counted only once. The ten largest clones capture around 1.9% of the sample.

The data are from a study of control samples from healthy donors and cancer patients (TCRdb year 2020). The source is a man younger than 40 in good health. The chain was built from TRBV7-8 and TRBJ1-1; the D segment cannot be called with confidence. Sequences were obtained from blood. The DNA sequence follows: TGTGCCAGCAGCTTAGAGTTCGCAGCGAACACTGAAGCTTTCTTT. It is translated as CASSLEFAANTEAFF.